This paragraph reports one TCR beta chain. This receptor's antigen is unknown. No base quality information exists; no much larger clone differs at one position. The donors were included in the validation cohort of 90 to 150 subjects, a group kept apart from the approximately 650-subject first cohort. The sample originates from a study of cytomegalovirus exposure and HLA in healthy donors (dated by TCRdb to about 2017). Concerning the study at large: The 500 to 700 repertoires of the first cohort and the approximately 110 validation repertoires were produced on the same platform, according to a later analysis. Along with the approximately 650-subject first cohort, a separate validation cohort of over 90 different subjects was used. The study aimed to test whether signatures of past pathogen exposure could be identified by cataloging public T cell receptors. The study combined high-throughput TCR immunosequencing, statistical association of individual TCRs with disease status, and machine learning to predict cytomegalovirus infection status.

Libraries came from the immunoSEQ multiplex PCR assay. The source study handled its data this way. A statistical classification framework was built for diagnosing cytomegalovirus status from the catalog of TCR beta chain sequences. TCRdb re-hosts the immuneACCESS table, in-frame sequences only. Its copies lack some clones; in the studies checked, an unresolved V gene accounts for under half of them, and the cause for the rest is not known. The V and J calls and clone size are taken from that table; D and trimming were inferred from the DNA. In this sample the table shows roughly 270,000 clones, roughly 90% of which occur a single time. The ten largest clonotypes hold 0.92% of the sample. The full study reports these points: A later analysis had no HLA typing for the validation cohort, so co-occurrence there was scored across all 120 repertoires. The authors suggested that the approach could potentially be extended to other disease states and immunological phenotypes. Most TCR sequences were seen in very few donors, while some public TCRs were found in many individuals. Subsequent analysis determined that TCRs grouped into clusters in the first cohort also showed a tendency toward co-occurrence across the approximately 110 validation repertoires, and 94% of cluster scores exceeded 0. The study gave a list of under 200 TCR beta chains associated with cytomegalovirus. In both the original and validation cohorts, the classifier was reported to diagnose cytomegalovirus status with high specificity and sensitivity. In vitro tests confirmed that a few of the cytomegalovirus-associated TCR beta chains recognize cytomegalovirus antigens.

From the germline V gene, CDR1 is MNHEY and CDR2 is SVGAGI. V and J are truncated by 6 bases and 4 bases respectively, leaving an intervening sequence of 15 bases. The CDR3 spans 14 residues, from the cysteine through the phenylalanine. The only DNA kept is the CDR3, 42 bases in frame from the first base. Sample: PBMCs. The sequence was collected from a woman aged 18-29 years in good health and CMV-seronegative. The chain links TRBV6-5 with TRBJ1-2, with a weak D call of TRBD1 (5 bases match). The sequenced DNA: TGTGCCAGCAGCTCGGGGGTCATTAGCTATGGCTACACCTTC. It specifies CASSSGVISYGYTF.